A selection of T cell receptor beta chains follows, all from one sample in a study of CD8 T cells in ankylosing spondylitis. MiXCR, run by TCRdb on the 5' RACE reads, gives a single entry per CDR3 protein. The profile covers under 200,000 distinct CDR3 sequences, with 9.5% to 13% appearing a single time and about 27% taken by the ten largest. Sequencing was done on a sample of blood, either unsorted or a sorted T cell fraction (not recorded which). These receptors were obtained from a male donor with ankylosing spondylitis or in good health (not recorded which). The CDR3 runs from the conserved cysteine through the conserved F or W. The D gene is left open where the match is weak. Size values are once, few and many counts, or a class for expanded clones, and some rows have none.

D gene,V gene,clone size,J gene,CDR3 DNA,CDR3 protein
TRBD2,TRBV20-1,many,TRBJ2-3,TGCAGTGCTAGGGATAGCGGGGGCACAGATACGCAGTATTTT,CSARDSGGTDTQYF
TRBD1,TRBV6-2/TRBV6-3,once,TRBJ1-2,TGTGCCAGCAAGAGGGACAGGGCGAACTATGGCTACACCTTC,CASKRDRANYGYTF
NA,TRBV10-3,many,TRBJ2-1,TGTGCCATCAGTGGTCCTACAGACTACAATGAGCAGTTCTTC,CAISGPTDYNEQFF
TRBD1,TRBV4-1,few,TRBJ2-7,TGCGCCAGCAGCCAAGTATTGGGGACAGGGGGTTCCTACGAGCAGTACTTC,CASSQVLGTGGSYEQYF
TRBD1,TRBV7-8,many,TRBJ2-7,TGTGCCAGCAGCCGGGACAGTGACTACGAGCAGTACTTC,CASSRDSDYEQYF
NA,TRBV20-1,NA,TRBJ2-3,TGCAGTGCTTACACAGGGATCATAGATACGCAGTATTTT,CSAYTGIIDTQYF
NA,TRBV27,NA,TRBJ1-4,TGTGCCAGCAGTTTACAGACCTCTAATGAAAAACTGTTTTTT,CASSLQTSNEKLFF
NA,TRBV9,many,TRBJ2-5,TGTGCCAGCAGTCGCGTACCAGGGGAGACCCAAGAGACCCAGTACTTC,CASSRVPGETQETQYF
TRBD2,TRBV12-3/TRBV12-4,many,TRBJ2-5,TGTGCCAGCAGCCAAGGGAGGGGCCGGGAGACCCAGTACTTC,CASSQGRGRETQYF
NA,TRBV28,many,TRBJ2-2,TGTGCCAGCAGTTTGTGGGGAGGCACCGGGGAGCTGTTTTTT,CASSLWGGTGELFF
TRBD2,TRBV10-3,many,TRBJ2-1,TGTGCCATCAGTGATAGGACTAGCGGGAGTGAGCAGTTCTTC,CAISDRTSGSEQFF
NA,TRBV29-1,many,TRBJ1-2,TGCAGCGTTGAAGGCCGAGGGCAGGGTCATGGCTATGGCTACACCTTC,CSVEGRGQGHGYGYTF
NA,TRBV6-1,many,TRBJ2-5,TGTGCCAGCAGTGTGACTAGTAGCGAAGAGACCCAGTACTTC,CASSVTSSEETQYF
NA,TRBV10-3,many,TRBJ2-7,TGTGCCTCCCGACTGGGGGACTACGAGCAGTACTTC,CASRLGDYEQYF
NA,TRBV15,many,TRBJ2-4,TGTGCCACCAGCAGAGATCGCGGAGCCGGGAGTAGGAACATTCAGTACTTC,CATSRDRGAGSRNIQYF
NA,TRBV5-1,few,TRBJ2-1,TGCGCCAGCAGCTCAAGGACCCTCGATGAGCAGTTCTTC,CASSSRTLDEQFF
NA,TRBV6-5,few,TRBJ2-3,TGTGCCAGCAGTTATTCGCCAGGGGATAGCACAGATACGCAGTATTTT,CASSYSPGDSTDTQYF
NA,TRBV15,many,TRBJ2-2,TGTGCCACCAGCAGAGATCGTCATAACACCGGGGAGCTGTTTTTT,CATSRDRHNTGELFF
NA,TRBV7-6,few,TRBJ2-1,TGTGCCAGCAGCTTAGCTGCCGGGGTTCTGGCCTACAATGAGCAGTTCTTC,CASSLAAGVLAYNEQFF
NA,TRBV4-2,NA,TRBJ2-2,TGTGCCAGCAGCCAAGAGACTAGATTCCCCGGGGAGCTGTTTTTT,CASSQETRFPGELFF
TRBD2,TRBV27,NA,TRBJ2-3,TGTGCCAGCAGTTTAGGCCCAAGACTAGCGGGGACAGATACGCAGTATTTT,CASSLGPRLAGTDTQYF
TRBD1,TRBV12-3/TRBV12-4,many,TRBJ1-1,TGTGCCAGCAGTTTTCGACAGGGCGGAAACACTGAAGCTTTCTTT,CASSFRQGGNTEAFF
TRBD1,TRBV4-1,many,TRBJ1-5,TGCGCCAGCAGCCAAGGGACAGGGAGCAATCAGCCCCAGCATTTT,CASSQGTGSNQPQHF
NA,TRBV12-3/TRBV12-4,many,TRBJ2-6,TGTGCCAGCAGTTTCCGGGGGGCCAACGTCCTGACTTTC,CASSFRGANVLTF
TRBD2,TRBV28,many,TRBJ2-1,TGTGCCAGCAGTCTGGGACTAGCGGGGGCCCAGCAGTTCTTC,CASSLGLAGAQQFF
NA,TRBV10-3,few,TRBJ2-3,TGTGCCATCAGTGAGACCAGAGGAGGCGCAGATACGCAGTATTTT,CAISETRGGADTQYF
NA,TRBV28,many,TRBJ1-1,TGTGCCACCAATTCAGGGAACACTGAAGCTTTCTTT,CATNSGNTEAFF
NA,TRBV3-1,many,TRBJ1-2,TGTGCCAGCAGCCCAACTATGGGTTGGGACTATGGCTACACCTTC,CASSPTMGWDYGYTF
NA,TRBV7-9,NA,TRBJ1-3,TGTGCCAGCAGCTTAGTAGCCAGCGCTAACACCATATATTTT,CASSLVASANTIYF
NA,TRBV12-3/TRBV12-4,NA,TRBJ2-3,TGTGCCAGCAGTCGGGGACTGGGAGATACGCAGTATTTT,CASSRGLGDTQYF
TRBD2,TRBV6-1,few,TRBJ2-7,TGTGCCAGCAGTGAATGGGGAGGGACCTACGAGCAGTACTTC,CASSEWGGTYEQYF
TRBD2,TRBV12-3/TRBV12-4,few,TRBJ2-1,TGTGCCAGCAGTTGGGGAAATAGCGGGGCCGGGCAGTTCTTC,CASSWGNSGAGQFF
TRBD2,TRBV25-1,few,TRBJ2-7,TGTGCCAGCAGTGAGATCCTCGGGGGGGCACGTTACGAGCAGTACTTC,CASSEILGGARYEQYF
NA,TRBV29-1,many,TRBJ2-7,TGCAGCGTCTGGACAGTCTTCGGGGACGAGCAGTACTTC,CSVWTVFGDEQYF
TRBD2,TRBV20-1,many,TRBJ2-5,TGCAGTGCTAGAGGTATTGGACTAGCGGTATCCCAAGAGACCCAGTACTTC,CSARGIGLAVSQETQYF
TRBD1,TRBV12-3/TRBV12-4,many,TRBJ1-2,TGTGCCAGCAGTACCCAGGGGGCGACGAGGGGCTACACCTTC,CASSTQGATRGYTF
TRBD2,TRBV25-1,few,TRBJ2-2,TGTGCCAGCGGCCCAGCGGGGGTGAACACCGGGGAGCTGTTTTTT,CASGPAGVNTGELFF
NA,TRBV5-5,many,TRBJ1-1,TGTGCCAGCAGCGCCGCAATACAGGGCTTGAACACTGAAGCTTTCTTT,CASSAAIQGLNTEAFF
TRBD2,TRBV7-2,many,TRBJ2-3,TGTGCCAGCAGCCAATCTAGCGGGGGGCGCACAGATACGCAGTATTTT,CASSQSSGGRTDTQYF
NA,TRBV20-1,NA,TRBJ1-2,TGCAGTGGGGGGGTAAAAGATGGCTACACCTTC,CSGGVKDGYTF
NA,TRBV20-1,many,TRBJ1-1,TGCAGTGCGTTTTCGGGGGCTGAAGCTTTCTTT,CSAFSGAEAFF
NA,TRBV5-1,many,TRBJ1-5,TGCGCCAGCAGCTTGGAGGGTATCAATCAGCCCCAGCATTTT,CASSLEGINQPQHF
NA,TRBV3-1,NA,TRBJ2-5,TGTGCCAGCAGCCAAGAAGGGGGGACCCAGTACTTC,CASSQEGGTQYF
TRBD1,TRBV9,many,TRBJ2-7,TGTGCCAGCAGCGTAGACCCAAGAAGGGCAGGGGGATGGGACGAGCAGTACTTC,CASSVDPRRAGGWDEQYF
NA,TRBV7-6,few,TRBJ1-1,TGTGCCAGCAGCTACTACAGGGAGGGGAGCACTGAAGCTTTCTTT,CASSYYREGSTEAFF
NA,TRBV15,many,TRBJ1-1,TGTGCCACCAGCAGAGATCGACGGAACACTGAAGCTTTCTTT,CATSRDRRNTEAFF
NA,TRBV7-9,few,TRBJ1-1,TGTGCCAGCAGCTTAGCACCCCCGACGAATACTGAAGCTTTCTTT,CASSLAPPTNTEAFF
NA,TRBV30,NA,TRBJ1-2,TGTACCTGGAGTGTACCTGGGGCCAATTATGGCTACACCTTC,CTWSVPGANYGYTF
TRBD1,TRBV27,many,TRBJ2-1,TGTGCCAGCAGTTCGGACAGGGGGCCCAATGAGCAGTTCTTC,CASSSDRGPNEQFF
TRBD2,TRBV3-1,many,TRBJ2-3,TGTGCCAGCAGTCCTACTACTAGCGGGGGGCCGACAGATACGCAGTATTTT,CASSPTTSGGPTDTQYF
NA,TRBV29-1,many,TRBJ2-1,TGCAGCGTTGAGGGCAGGGGCTACAATGAGCAGTTCTTC,CSVEGRGYNEQFF
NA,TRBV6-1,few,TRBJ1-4,TGTGCCAGCACTGGGTATGCTGGCGCAGGTAATGAAAAACTGTTTTTT,CASTGYAGAGNEKLFF
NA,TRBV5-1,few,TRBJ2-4,TGCGCCAGCAGCTTGGAGGGATCCGGAAACATTCAGTACTTC,CASSLEGSGNIQYF
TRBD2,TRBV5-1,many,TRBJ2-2,TGCGCCAGCAGCTTGAGACTAGCGGGAGAGACCGGGGAGCTGTTTTTT,CASSLRLAGETGELFF
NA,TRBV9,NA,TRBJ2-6,TGTGCCAGCAGCCCAGTGCAGGGAGTCTACTCTGGGGCCAACGTCCTGACTTTC,CASSPVQGVYSGANVLTF
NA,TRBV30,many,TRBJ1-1,TGTGCCTGGACAGGGGCGGAGAACACTGAAGCTTTCTTT,CAWTGAENTEAFF
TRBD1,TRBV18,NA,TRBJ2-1,TGTGCCAGCTCCTTCGACAGGGGGCTAATCAATGAGCAGTTCTTC,CASSFDRGLINEQFF
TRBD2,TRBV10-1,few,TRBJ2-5,TGCGCCAGCAGTGAGTCGACTAGCGGGAGGGTCGAGACCCAGTACTTC,CASSESTSGRVETQYF
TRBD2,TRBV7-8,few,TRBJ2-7,TGTGCCAGCAGCCCCAAGCTAGCGGGGGGGCCTTACGAGCAGTACTTC,CASSPKLAGGPYEQYF